These 4 T cell receptor beta chains were sequenced from one sample in a study of T-cell reconstitution after alpha-beta-depleted transplantation in children. Preparation of the TCRbeta library was carried out with unique molecular identifiers. MiXCR, run by TCRdb on the PCR reads, gives a single entry per CDR3 protein. Of under 250,000 distinct CDR3 sequences detected, about a sixth appear once; the ten largest clones hold just under 45%. This specimen was PBMCs, mostly from graft donor cells, taken 360 days after TCRalphabeta/CD19-depleted stem cell transplant. The receptors shown here come from a male patient aged 2 to 9 who had a stem cell transplant for acute lymphoblastic leukemia, so the T cells may come from the graft donor.

The rearrangement uses TRBV24-1 and TRBJ2-3; a weak D match, TRBD1 (5 bases). The germline CDR1 and CDR2 sequences are KGHDR and SFDVKD. The CDR3 is made up of 16 amino acids. V was cut by 4 bases and J by 0 bases, with 13 bases left in between. CDR3 nucleotide sequence: TGTGCCACCAGTGACCCAGGGAAAAGGAGCACAGATACGCAGTATTTT. This codes for CATSDPGKRSTDTQYF.

This clonotype turned up a few times. The chain employs TRBV7-2 and TRBJ2-7; either TRBD1 or TRBD2 may fit D (6 bases each). Germline loops: CDR1 SGHTA, CDR2 FQGNSA. The CDR3 totals 14 residues. Trimming left V 6 bases short and J 3 bases short, with 15 bases between. CDR3 in amino acids: CASSRLGQNYEQYF. CDR3 nucleotide sequence: TGTGCCAGCAGTCGACTAGGACAGAACTACGAGCAGTACTTC.

At least ten counts were recorded for this clonotype. CDR3 protein: CASSLGRGALQETQYF. The CDR3 coding sequence is TGTGCCAGCAGCTTAGGACGAGGAGCCCTGCAAGAGACCCAGTACTTC. The V call is TRBV5-5, the J call TRBJ2-5; D ambiguous. Trimming took off 2 bases at V and 2 bases at J, with 16 bases between the two ends. This CDR3 has 16 residues. CDR1 is SGHKS and CDR2 is YYEKEE in the germline V gene (reference sequence).

The rearrangement uses TRBV6-2 or TRBV6-3 and TRBJ1-1; D is uncertain. The CDR3 has 14 amino acids. The V end was cut by 6 bases, the J end by 0 bases, with 11 bases between. Germline V gene lookup returns CDR1 MNHEY and CDR2 SVGEGT. The CDR3 reads CASRSPGVNTEAFF. Here the CDR3 DNA reads TGTGCCAGCAGAAGTCCAGGAGTGAACACTGAAGCTTTCTTT.